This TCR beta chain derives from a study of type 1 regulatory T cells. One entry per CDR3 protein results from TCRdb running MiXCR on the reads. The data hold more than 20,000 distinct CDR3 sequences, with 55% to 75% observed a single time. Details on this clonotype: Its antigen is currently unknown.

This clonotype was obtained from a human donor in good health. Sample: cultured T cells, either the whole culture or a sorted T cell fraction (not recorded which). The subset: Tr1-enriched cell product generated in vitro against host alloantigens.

The CDR3 sequence is CASSQRTSSYEQYF. The CDR3 DNA reads as TGTGCCAGCAGCCAGCGGACTAGCAGCTACGAGCAGTACTTC. J is TRBJ2-7 and V is TRBV7-8; 8 bases fit TRBD2. The germline V gene has CDR1 SGHVS and CDR2 FQNEAQ. The trim removed 5 bases at V and 3 bases at J, leaving 6 bases unmatched. The CDR3 is made up of 14 amino acids.